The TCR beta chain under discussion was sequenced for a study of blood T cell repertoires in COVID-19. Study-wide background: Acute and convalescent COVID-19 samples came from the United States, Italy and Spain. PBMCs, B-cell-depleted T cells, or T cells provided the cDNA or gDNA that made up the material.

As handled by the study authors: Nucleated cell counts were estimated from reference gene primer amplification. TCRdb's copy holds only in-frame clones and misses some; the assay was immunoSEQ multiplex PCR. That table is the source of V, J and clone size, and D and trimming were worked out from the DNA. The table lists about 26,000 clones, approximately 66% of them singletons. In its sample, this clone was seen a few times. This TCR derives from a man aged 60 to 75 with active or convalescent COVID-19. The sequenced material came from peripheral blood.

CDR3 loop: CASSAPLASHEQYF. The CDR3 bases are TGTGCCAGCAGTGCGCCACTAGCGTCACACGAGCAGTACTTC. The V and J genes are TRBV2 and TRBJ2-7; TRBD2 matches 7 bases. Germline V CDR1 and CDR2: SNHLY, FYNNEI. The V and J ends lost 4 bases and 5 bases, in that order; junction bases with no gene match: 8. The CDR3 has 14 amino acids.